This T cell receptor beta chain was obtained from a study of blood T cell repertoires in COVID-19. Generated by immunoSEQ multiplex PCR, the TCRdb table keeps only in-frame clones and is missing some. Of 60,000 to 65,000 clones in the sample, over 65% were seen once. V lost 11 bases and J lost 0, with 8 bases in between. The CDR3 is 12 residues long. Germline V gene lookup returns CDR1 MDHEN and CDR2 SYDVKM. The rearrangement uses TRBV28 and TRBJ1-3; no clear D gene. The sample was peripheral blood. The TCR sequence derives from a man between 60 and 75 years old with COVID-19, enrolled during active disease. This chain's CDR3 is CAAVASGNTIYF. Here the CDR3 DNA reads TGTGCCGCAGTGGCCTCTGGAAACACCATATATTTT.